The T cell receptor (beta chain) under discussion was sequenced for a study of blood T cells in healthy people across ages. Remarks on this clonotype: Its antigen is undetermined.

The V end lost 6 bases, the J end lost 7 bases, and 19 bases lay between the germline ends. Germline-derived CDR1 and CDR2 are LNHDA and SQIVND (reference sequence). The CDR3 runs to 15 residues. Study-wide findings and caveats: Investigators viewed diversity estimates from one million T cells as underestimates, the study reported.

Individuals who donated were healthy Caucasians from Russia aged roughly 6 to 90. Each sample gave at least 6.5 million isolated PBMCs. A J-beta primer mix and a sample-barcoded 5' primer were used in a second PCR of roughly 6 to 12 cycles. Each sample yielded at least 3 million CDR3-containing paired-end reads. TCRdb itself ran the 5' RACE reads through MiXCR, one entry per CDR3 protein. This sample yields about 640,000 distinct CDR3 sequences, of which around 31% are seen a single time; 15% to 19% belongs to the top ten. The sequenced sample consisted of blood. The TCR originated in an elderly woman in good health. The chain combines TRBV19 with TRBJ2-1, with D possibly being TRBD1 or TRBD2 (5 bases each). The CDR3 DNA sequence: TGTGCCAGTAGCCAACCTTCCGGGACCAAGAATGAGCAGTTCTTC. Translated: CASSQPSGTKNEQFF.